This entry lists 5 T cell receptor beta chains sequenced from one sample in a study of T cell responses to AZD1222 COVID-19 vaccine. Sequenced by immunoSEQ multiplex PCR; TCRdb stores in-frame clones only, minus some. The sample shows around 140,000 clones, roughly 93% of them seen only once. The source material was peripheral blood, sampled 28 days after the second AZD1222 dose. The receptors originated from an adult who received the AZD1222 COVID-19 vaccine.

The chain is built from TRBV4-1 and TRBJ1-4, with 12 positions matching TRBD1. From germline, CDR1 is MGHRA and CDR2 YSYEKL. The CDR3 is 15 residues long. Trimming took 3 bases from V and 7 from J; bases not matched to a gene: 3. The CDR3 reads CASSQGQGAGEKLFF. The CDR3 region has the DNA TGCGCCAGCAGCCAGGGACAGGGGGCGGGTGAAAAACTGTTTTTT.

The rearrangement uses TRBV10-2 and TRBJ1-2, with TRBD1 as a possible D gene (5 bases). The CDR3 contains 14 residues. V was pared by 7 bases and J by 4 bases, with 16 bases between. From germline, CDR1 is WSHSY and CDR2 SAAADI. The CDR3 here is CASNLGQVTYGYTF. The CDR3 region has the DNA TGCGCCAGCAACCTGGGGCAGGTCACCTATGGCTACACCTTC.

The CDR3 coding sequence is TGCGCCAGCAGCGCGGGACTGCTTAACACTGAAGCTTTCTTT. It translates to CASSAGLLNTEAFF. This rearrangement joins TRBV10-2 to TRBJ1-1, with TRBD1 as a possible D gene (5 bases). This CDR3 contains 14 residues. V lost 6 bases to trimming and J lost 2 bases, with 13 bases between them. Germline CDR1 WSHSY, CDR2 SAAADI.

Details on this clone: The sample carries other DNA sequences with the same CDR3. The V gene is TRBV3-1 (or the pseudogene TRBV3-2), the J gene TRBJ1-1; D is unresolved. Trimming pared 2 bases from V and 1 base from J, leaving 5 bases between. The CDR3 spans 13 residues. Germline values: CDR1 LGHDT, CDR2 YNNKEL (reference sequence). CDR3 residues: CASSQTENTEAFF. Here the CDR3 DNA reads TGTGCCAGCAGCCAAACAGAGAACACTGAAGCTTTCTTT.

The chain couples TRBV5-4 to TRBJ1-1; 7 bases fit TRBD1. Germline loops: CDR1 SGHNT, CDR2 YYREEE (reference sequence). V was clipped by 3 bases and J by 5 bases; unmatched bases: 4. The CDR3 is 13 amino acids. This CDR3 reads CASSYQGGTEAFF. DNA of the CDR3: TGTGCCAGCAGCTACCAGGGGGGAACTGAAGCTTTCTTT.